These 5 T cell receptor beta chains were all obtained from the same sample, sequenced in a study of T cell repertoires in cytomegalovirus infection. TCRdb independently ran MiXCR on the reads; one entry per CDR3 protein. There are around 530,000 distinct CDR3 sequences in the sample; about a quarter occur only once, and around 14% lies in the top ten. Sequencing input: PBMCs. The receptors come from a human donor in good health (CMV status not recorded). Some clones in this sample may be carry-over from other donors' samples.

This clonotype appeared many times. This chain connects TRBV7-2 to TRBJ2-3, with TRBD2 matching over 10 bases. The CDR3 has 16 residues. Per germline, CDR1 SGHTA and CDR2 FQGNSA. Trimming cost V 1 base and J 4 bases; bases outside gene matches: 5. In nucleotides, the CDR3 is TGTGCCAGCAGCTTAGACAGCGGGAGGGCCCCAGATACGCAGTATTTT. Protein product: CASSLDSGRAPDTQYF.

In its sample, this clonotype was seen a few times. This chain joins TRBV6-2 or TRBV6-3 and TRBJ2-2; TRBD2 aligns across 9 bases. V dropped 2 bases and J dropped 0; count of bases not matched to a gene: 7. The CDR3 runs to 18 residues. Germline V lookup: CDR1 MNHEY, CDR2 SVGEGT. CDR3: CASSYNGGGGPNTGELFF. The CDR3 coding sequence is TGTGCCAGCAGTTACAACGGCGGGGGGGGACCGAACACCGGGGAGCTGTTTTTT.

DNA for the CDR3: TGTGCCAGCTCACCACCGACGGGCGGGCACAAGTCCGAGCAGTACTTC. This encodes CASSPPTGGHKSEQYF. The chain joins TRBV18 to TRBJ2-7; D is perhaps TRBD2 (5 bases). CDR1 and CDR2 from the germline V gene are KGHSH and LQKENI. This CDR3 contains 16 residues. Trimming took off 0 bases at V and 6 bases at J, with 18 bases between the two ends.

This clonotype occurred many times. This chain connects TRBV7-2 to TRBJ2-3; TRBD2 might be the D (6 bases). CDR1 is SGHTA and CDR2 is FQGNSA in the germline V gene. Trimming shortened V by 6 bases and J by 0 bases, and 25 bases separated the two germline ends. The CDR3 extends over 19 amino acids. This CDR3 is CASRIRVASARPSTDTQYF. DNA for the CDR3: TGTGCCAGCAGAATAAGGGTGGCTAGCGCCAGGCCTAGCACAGATACGCAGTATTTT.

V gene TRBV19 combines with J gene TRBJ2-3; no reliable D call. The length of the CDR3 is 17 residues. Trimming cost V 5 bases and J 2 bases, with 20 bases left between them. CDR1 is LNHDA, CDR2 SQIVND, per germline (reference sequence). The CDR3 DNA reads TGTGCCAGTAGTTTTACGGACCTCCAACCGCCCACAGATACGCAGTATTTT. Translated: CASSFTDLQPPTDTQYF.